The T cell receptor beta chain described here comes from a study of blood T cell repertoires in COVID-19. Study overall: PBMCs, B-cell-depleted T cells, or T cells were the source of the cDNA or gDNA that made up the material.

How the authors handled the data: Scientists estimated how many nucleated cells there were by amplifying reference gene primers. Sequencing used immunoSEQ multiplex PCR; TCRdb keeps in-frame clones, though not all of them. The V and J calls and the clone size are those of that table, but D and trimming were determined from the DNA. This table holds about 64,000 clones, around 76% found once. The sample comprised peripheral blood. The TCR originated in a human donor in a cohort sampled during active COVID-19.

CDR3 region: CASRGRGAGELFF. CDR3 nucleotide sequence: TGTGCCAGTAGAGGCAGGGGGGCCGGGGAGCTGTTTTTT. The chain combines TRBV19 with TRBJ2-2, with D perhaps matching TRBD1 (7 bases). Trimming stripped 6 bases from V and 6 bases from J, with 11 bases between. Looked up from germline, CDR1 is LNHDA and CDR2 is SQIVND (reference sequence). The CDR3 is 13 residues long.